The entry below gives a single T cell receptor (beta chain) sequence along with its context. The target antigen is unknown. TCRdb itself ran the 5' RACE reads through MiXCR, one entry per CDR3 protein. The data hold 35,000 to 45,000 distinct CDR3 sequences, with roughly 7% observed a single time. This sample is drawn from a study of neurological immune-mediated disorders. Study conclusions and caveats: HTLV-1-associated myelopathy led in TCR clonal expansion, while multiple sclerosis ranked lowest, below healthy controls. The expanded clones of different subjects shared no CDR3 amino acid sequences (suggesting private repertoires in all groups).

The CDR3 is made up of 14 amino acids. V lost 7 bases and J lost 7, with 19 bases in between. Germline CDR1 LNHDA, CDR2 SQIVND (reference sequence). It was from 2 million PBMCs stored at -80 C that the unsorted libraries were obtained. The chain carries TRBV19 and TRBJ1-2, with TRBD1 as a possible D gene (5 bases). Sequences were obtained from PBMCs. The sequence came from a woman in her 40s in good health. This CDR3 is CASNTIGAIGGYTF. The CDR3 region has the DNA TGTGCCAGTAATACGATTGGGGCGATCGGTGGCTACACCTTC.